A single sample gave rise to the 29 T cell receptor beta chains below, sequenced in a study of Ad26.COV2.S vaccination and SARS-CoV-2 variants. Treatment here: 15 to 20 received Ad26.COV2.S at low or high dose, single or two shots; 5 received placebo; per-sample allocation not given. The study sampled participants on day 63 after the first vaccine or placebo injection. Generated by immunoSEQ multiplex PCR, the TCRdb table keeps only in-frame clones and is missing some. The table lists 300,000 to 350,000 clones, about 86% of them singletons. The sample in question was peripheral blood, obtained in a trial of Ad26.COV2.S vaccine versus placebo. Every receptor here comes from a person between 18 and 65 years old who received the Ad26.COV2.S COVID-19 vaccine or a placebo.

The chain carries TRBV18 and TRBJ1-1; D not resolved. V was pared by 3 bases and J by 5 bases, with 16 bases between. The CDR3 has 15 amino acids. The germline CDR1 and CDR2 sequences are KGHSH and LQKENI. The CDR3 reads CASSPSYGFKTEAFF. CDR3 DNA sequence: TGTGCCAGCTCACCCTCGTATGGGTTTAAGACTGAAGCTTTCTTT.

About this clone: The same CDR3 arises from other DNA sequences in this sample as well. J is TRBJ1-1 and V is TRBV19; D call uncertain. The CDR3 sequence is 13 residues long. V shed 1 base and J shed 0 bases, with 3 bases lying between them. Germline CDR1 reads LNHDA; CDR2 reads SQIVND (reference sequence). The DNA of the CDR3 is TGTGCCAGTAGTATAGTAGTGAACACTGAAGCTTTCTTT. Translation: CASSIVVNTEAFF.

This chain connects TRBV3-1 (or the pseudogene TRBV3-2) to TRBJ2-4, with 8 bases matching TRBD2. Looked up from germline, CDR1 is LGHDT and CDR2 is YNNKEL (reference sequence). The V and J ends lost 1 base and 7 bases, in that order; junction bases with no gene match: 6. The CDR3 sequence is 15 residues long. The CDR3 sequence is CASSQGGLGQNIQYF. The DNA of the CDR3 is TGTGCCAGCAGCCAAGGGGGACTAGGGCAGAACATTCAGTACTTC.

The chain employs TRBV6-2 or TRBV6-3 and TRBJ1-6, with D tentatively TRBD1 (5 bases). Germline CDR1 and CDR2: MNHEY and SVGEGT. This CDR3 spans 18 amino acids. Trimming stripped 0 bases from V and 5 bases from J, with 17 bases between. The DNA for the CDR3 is TGTGCCAGCAGTTACTCTCCCGACAGAAAACCAAATAATTCACCCCTCCACTTT. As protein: CASSYSPDRKPNNSPLHF.

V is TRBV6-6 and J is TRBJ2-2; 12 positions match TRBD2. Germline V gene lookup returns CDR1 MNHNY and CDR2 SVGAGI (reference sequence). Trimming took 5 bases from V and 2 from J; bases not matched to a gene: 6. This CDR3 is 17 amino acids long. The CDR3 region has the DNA TGTGCCAGCAGTCGCGGGACTAGCGGGCGAAACACCGGGGAGCTGTTTTTT. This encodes CASSRGTSGRNTGELFF.

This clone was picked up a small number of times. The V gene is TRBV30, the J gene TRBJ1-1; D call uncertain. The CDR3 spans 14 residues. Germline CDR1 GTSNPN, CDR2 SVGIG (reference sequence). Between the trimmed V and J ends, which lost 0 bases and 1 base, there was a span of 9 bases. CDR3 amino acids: CAWSVLKGNTEAFF. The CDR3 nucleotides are TGTGCCTGGAGTGTACTGAAGGGGAACACTGAAGCTTTCTTT.

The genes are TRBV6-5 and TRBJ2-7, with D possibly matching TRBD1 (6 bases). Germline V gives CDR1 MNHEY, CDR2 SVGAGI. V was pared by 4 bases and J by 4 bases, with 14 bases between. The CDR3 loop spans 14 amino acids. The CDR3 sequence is CASSLGQNTYEQYF. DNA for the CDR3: TGTGCCAGCAGTTTAGGACAGAATACTTACGAGCAGTACTTC.

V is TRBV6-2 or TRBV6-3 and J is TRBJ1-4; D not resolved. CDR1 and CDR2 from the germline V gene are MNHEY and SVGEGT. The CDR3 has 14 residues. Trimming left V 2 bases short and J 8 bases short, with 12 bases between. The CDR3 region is CASSYTRPPEKLFF. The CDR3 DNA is TGTGCCAGCAGTTACACCCGACCCCCAGAAAAACTGTTTTTT.

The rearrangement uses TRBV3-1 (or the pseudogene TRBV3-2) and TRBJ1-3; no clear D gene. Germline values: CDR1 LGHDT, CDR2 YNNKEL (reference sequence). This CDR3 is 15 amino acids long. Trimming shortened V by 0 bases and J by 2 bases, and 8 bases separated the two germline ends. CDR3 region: CASSQDSLPGNTIYF. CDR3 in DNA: TGTGCCAGCAGCCAAGACTCCTTACCTGGAAACACCATATATTTT.

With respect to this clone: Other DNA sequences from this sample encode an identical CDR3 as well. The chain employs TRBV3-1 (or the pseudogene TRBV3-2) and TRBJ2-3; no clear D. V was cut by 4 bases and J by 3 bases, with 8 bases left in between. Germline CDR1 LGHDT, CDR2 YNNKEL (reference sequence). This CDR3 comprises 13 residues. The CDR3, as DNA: TGTGCCAGCAGCCCCAGTGGAACAGATACGCAGTATTTT. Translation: CASSPSGTDTQYF.

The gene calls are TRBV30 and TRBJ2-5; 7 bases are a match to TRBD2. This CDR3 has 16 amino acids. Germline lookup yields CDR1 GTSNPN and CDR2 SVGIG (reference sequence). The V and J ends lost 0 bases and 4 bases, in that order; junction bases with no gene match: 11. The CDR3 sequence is CAWSVGSRGEGETQYF. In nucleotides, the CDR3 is TGTGCCTGGAGTGTAGGGTCCCGCGGGGAGGGAGAGACCCAGTACTTC.

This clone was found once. CDR3 sequence: CASSVVGQNYNEQFF. For the CDR3, the DNA is TGTGCCAGCAGCGTAGTGGGACAGAACTACAATGAGCAGTTCTTC. This chain uses TRBV9 with TRBJ2-1, with TRBD1 identical over 7 bases. The CDR3 length is 15 residues. The germline V gene encodes CDR1 SGDLS and CDR2 YYNGEE. With V trimmed by 0 bases and J by 3 bases, 3 bases remained unmatched. Filled out from reference TRBV9 and TRBJ2-1, the complete variable domain reads DSGVTQTPKHLITATGQRVTLRCSPRSGDLSVYWYQQSLDQGLQFLIQYYNGEERAKGNILERFSAQQFPDLHSELNLSSLELGDSALYFCASSVVGQNYNEQFFGPGTRLTVL.

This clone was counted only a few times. CDR3 sequence: CASSVEGTGRNTIYF. In nucleotides, the CDR3 is TGTGCCAGCAGCGTAGAAGGTACAGGGCGAAACACCATATATTTT. The J gene is TRBJ1-3, the V gene TRBV9, with D possibly TRBD1 on 6 matching bases. The CDR3 spans 15 residues. The germline V and J ends were trimmed by 0 bases and 5 bases, with 12 bases remaining between them. CDR1 is SGDLS and CDR2 is YYNGEE in the germline V gene.

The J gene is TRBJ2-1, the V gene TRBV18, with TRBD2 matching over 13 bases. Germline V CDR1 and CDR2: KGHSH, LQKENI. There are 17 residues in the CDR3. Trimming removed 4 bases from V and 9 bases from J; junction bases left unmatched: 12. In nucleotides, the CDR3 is TGTGCCAGCTCACAAAGATCCACTAGCGGGGGGGGCCGTGAGCAGTTCTTC. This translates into CASSQRSTSGGGREQFF. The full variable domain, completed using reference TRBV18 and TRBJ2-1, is NAGVMQNPRHLVRRRGQEARLRCSPMKGHSHVYWYRQLPEEGLKFMVYLQKENIIDESGMPKERFSAEFPKEGPSILRIQQVVRGDSAAYFCASSQRSTSGGGREQFFGPGTRLTVL.

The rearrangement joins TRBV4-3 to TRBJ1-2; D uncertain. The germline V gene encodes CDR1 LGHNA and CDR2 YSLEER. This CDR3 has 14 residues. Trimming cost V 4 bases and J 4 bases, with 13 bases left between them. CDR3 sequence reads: CASSRSLEGYGYTF. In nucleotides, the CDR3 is TGCGCCAGCAGCCGAAGCCTTGAGGGCTATGGCTACACCTTC.

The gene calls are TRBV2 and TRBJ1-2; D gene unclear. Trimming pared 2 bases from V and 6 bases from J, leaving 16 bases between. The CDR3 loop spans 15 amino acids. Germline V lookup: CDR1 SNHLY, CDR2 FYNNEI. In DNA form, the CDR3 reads TGTGCCAGCAGTGAAAACCGAGGGAAAGGGAATGGCTACACCTTC. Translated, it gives CASSENRGKGNGYTF.

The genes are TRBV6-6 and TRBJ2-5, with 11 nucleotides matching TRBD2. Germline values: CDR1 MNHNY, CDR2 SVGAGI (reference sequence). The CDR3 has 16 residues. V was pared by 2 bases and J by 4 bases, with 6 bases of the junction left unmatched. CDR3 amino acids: CASSYGLAGGLETQYF. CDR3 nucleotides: TGTGCCAGCAGTTACGGGCTAGCGGGGGGCCTAGAGACCCAGTACTTC.

The CDR3 loop is CASSERLAGGPQFF. Here the CDR3 DNA reads TGTGCCAGCAGTGAACGTCTAGCGGGGGGGCCCCAGTTCTTC. The chain uses TRBV6-1 and TRBJ2-1; 12 bases match TRBD2. With 2 bases clipped from V and 13 bases from J, the junction kept 6 bases outside the gene matches. CDR1 and CDR2 (germline): MNHNS, SASEGT. This CDR3 region has 14 residues.

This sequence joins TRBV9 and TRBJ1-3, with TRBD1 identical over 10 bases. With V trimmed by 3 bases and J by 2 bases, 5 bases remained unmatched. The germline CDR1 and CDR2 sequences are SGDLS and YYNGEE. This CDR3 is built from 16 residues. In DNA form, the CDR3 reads TGTGCCAGCAGCGACCGGGGACAGGGGCCTGGAAACACCATATATTTT. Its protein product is CASSDRGQGPGNTIYF. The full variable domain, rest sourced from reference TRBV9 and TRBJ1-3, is DSGVTQTPKHLITATGQRVTLRCSPRSGDLSVYWYQQSLDQGLQFLIQYYNGEERAKGNILERFSAQQFPDLHSELNLSSLELGDSALYFCASSDRGQGPGNTIYFGEGSWLTVV.

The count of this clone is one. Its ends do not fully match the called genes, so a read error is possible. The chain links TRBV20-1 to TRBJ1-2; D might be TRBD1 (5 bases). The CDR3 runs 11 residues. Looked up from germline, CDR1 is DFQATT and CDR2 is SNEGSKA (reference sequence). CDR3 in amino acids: CSAREGTAVDF. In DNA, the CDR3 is TGCAGTGCTAGAGAAGGGACGGCCGTCGACTTC.

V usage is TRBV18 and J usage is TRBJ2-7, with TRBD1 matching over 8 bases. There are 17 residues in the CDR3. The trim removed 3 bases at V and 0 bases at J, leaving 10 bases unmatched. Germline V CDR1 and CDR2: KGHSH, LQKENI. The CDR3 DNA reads TGTGCCAGCTCACCCTTCGGGACAGGTACGAGCTCCTACGAGCAGTACTTC. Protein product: CASSPFGTGTSSYEQYF. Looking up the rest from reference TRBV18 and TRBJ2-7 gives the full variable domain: NAGVMQNPRHLVRRRGQEARLRCSPMKGHSHVYWYRQLPEEGLKFMVYLQKENIIDESGMPKERFSAEFPKEGPSILRIQQVVRGDSAAYFCASSPFGTGTSSYEQYFGPGTRLTVT.

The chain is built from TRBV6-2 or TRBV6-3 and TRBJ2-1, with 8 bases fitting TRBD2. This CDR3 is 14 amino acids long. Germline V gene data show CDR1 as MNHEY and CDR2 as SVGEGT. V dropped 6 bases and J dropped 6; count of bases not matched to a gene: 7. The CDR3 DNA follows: TGTGCCAGCAGCGGGGGGGTCAGCCGCAATGAGCAGTTCTTC. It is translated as CASSGGVSRNEQFF.

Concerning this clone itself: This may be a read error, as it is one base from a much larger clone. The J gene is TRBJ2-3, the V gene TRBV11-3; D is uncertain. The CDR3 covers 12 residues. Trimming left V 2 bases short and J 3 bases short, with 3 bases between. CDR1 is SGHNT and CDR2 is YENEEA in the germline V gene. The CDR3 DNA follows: TGTGCCAGCAGCTTAAGGACAGATACGCAGTATTTT. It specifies CASSLRTDTQYF.

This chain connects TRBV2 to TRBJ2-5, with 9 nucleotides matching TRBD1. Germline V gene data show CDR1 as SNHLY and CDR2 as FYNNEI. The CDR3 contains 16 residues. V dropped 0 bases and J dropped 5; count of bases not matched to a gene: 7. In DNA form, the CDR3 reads TGTGCCAGCAGTGAAGCGGGCCGGACAGGGGACGAGACCCAGTACTTC. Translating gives CASSEAGRTGDETQYF.

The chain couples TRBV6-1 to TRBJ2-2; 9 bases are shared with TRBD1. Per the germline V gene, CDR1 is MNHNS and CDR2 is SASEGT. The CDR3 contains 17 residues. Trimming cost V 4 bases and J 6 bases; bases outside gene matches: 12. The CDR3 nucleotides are TGTGCCAGCAGTGCCCGGGACAGGGACTCCCCCTCCGGGGAGCTGTTTTTT. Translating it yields CASSARDRDSPSGELFF.

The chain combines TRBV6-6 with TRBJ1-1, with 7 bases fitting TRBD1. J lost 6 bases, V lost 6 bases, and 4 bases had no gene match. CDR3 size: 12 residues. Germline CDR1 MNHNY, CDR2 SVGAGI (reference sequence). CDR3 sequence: CASRGDRAEAFF. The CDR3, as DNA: TGTGCCAGCAGGGGCGACAGGGCTGAAGCTTTCTTT.

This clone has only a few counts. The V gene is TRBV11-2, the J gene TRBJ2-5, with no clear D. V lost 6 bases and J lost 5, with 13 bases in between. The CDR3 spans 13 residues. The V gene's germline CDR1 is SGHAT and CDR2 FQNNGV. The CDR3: CASSRDRAETQYF. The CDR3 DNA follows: TGTGCCAGCAGTCGCGACCGGGCGGAGACCCAGTACTTC.

The CDR3 nucleotides read TGTGCCAGCAGCCCAAGCATAGCAGATACGCAGTATTTT. It is translated as CASSPSIADTQYF. The chain links TRBV9 to TRBJ2-3; D unresolved. The CDR3 spans 13 residues. CDR1 is SGDLS, CDR2 YYNGEE, per germline. V was pared by 4 bases and J by 4 bases, with 10 bases between.

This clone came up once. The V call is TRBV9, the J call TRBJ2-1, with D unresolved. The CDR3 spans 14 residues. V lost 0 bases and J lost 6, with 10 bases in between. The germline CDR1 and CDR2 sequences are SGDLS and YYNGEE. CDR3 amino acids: CASSVGGLGNEQFF. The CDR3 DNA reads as TGTGCCAGCAGCGTAGGGGGTCTGGGCAATGAGCAGTTCTTC.